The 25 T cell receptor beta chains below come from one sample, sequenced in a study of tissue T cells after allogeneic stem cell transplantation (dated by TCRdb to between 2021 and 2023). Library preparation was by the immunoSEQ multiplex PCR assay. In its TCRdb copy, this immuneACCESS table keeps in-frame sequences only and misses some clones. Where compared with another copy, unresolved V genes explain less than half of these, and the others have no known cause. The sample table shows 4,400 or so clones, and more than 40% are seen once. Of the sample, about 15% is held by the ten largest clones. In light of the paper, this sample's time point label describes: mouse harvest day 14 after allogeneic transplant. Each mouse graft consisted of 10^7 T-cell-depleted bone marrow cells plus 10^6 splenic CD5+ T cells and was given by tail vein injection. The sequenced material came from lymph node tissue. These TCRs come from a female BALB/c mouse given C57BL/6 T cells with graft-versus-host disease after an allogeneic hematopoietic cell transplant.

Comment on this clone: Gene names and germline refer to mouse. Partial CDR3 DNA: TGCACCTGCAGTGCACCCCGAGACACCCAGTAC. Translating it yields CTCSAPRDTQY. The CDR3 as a whole reads CTCSAPRDTQYF. This chain links TRBV1 with TRBJ2-5; D is undetermined. The read gets to within 1 residue of the CDR3 end, and the germline J gene fills in the rest. The CDR3 extends over 12 amino acids. Germline V gene data show CDR1 as NSQYPW and CDR2 as LRSPGD (reference sequence). Between the trimmed V and J ends, which lost 2 bases and 5 bases, there was a span of 5 bases.

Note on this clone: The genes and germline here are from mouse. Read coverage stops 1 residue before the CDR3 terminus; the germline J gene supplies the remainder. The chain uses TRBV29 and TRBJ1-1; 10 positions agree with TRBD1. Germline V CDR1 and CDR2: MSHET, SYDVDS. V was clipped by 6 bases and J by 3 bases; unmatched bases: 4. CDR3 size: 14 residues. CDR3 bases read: TGTGCTAGCAGCGCGGGACAGGGGTACACAGAAGTCTTC. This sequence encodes CASSAGQGYTEVF. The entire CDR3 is CASSAGQGYTEVFF.

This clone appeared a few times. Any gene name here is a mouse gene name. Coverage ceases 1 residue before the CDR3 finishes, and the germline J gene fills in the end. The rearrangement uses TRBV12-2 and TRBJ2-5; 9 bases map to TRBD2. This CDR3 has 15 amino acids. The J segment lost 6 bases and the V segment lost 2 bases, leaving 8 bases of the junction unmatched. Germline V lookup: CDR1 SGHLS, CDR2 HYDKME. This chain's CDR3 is CASSPSDWGRDTQYF. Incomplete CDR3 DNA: TGTGCCAGCTCTCCGTCCGACTGGGGGCGGGACACCCAGTAC.

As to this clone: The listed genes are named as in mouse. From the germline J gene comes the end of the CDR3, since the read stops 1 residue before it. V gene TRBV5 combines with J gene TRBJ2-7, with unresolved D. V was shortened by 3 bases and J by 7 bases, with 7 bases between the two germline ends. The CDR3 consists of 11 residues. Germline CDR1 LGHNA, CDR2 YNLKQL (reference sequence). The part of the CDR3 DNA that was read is TGTGCCAGCAGCCAGGGAGAGGAACAGTAC. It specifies CASSQGEEQY. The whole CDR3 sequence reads CASSQGEEQYF.

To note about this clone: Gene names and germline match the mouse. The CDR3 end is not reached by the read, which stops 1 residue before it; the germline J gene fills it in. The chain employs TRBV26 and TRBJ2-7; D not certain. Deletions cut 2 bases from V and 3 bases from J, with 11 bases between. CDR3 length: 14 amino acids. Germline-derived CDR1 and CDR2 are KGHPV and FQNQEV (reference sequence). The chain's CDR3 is CASSLEGRGYEQYF. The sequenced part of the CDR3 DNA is TGTGCCAGCAGTCTGGAAGGGAGAGGCTATGAACAGTAC.

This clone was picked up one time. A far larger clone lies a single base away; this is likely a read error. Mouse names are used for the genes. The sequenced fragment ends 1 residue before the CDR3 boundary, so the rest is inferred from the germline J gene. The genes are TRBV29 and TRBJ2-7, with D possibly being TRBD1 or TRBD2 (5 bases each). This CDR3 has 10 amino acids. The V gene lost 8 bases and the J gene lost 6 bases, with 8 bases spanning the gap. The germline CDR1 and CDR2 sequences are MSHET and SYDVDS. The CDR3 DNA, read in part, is TGTGCTAGCGGGGCCTCTGAACAGTAC. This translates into CASGASEQY. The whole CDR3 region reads CASGASEQYF.

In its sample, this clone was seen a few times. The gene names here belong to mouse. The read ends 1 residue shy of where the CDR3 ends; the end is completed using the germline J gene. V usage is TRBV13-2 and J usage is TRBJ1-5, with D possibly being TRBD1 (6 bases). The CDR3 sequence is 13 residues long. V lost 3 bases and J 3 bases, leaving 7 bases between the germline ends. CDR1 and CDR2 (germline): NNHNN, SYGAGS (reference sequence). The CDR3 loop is CASGGDTNQAPLF. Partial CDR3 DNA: TGTGCCAGCGGTGGGGACACCAACCAGGCTCCGCTT.

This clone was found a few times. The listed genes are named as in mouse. The CDR3: CASTRQSSYEQYF. The part of the CDR3 DNA that was read is TGTGCCAGCACCAGACAAAGCTCCTATGAACAGTAC. V usage is TRBV13-1 and J usage is TRBJ2-7; D gene uncertain. From the germline J gene comes the end of the CDR3, since the read stops 1 residue before it. V was trimmed by 6 bases and J by 0 bases, leaving 10 bases between them. There are 13 residues in the CDR3. Germline V gene sequence: CDR1 NSHNY, CDR2 SYGAGN.

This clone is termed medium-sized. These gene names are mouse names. CDR3 residues: CASSGQGARYAEQFF. The sequenced CDR3 bases are TGTGCCAGCAGTGGACAGGGGGCTAGGTATGCTGAGCAGTTC. The chain joins TRBV14 to TRBJ2-1, with TRBD1 matching 11 bases. Read coverage stops 1 residue before the CDR3 terminus; the germline J gene supplies the remainder. The V gene end was trimmed by 4 bases and the J gene end by 4 bases; junction bases not matched to a gene: 4. The CDR3 contains 15 residues. Per the germline V gene, CDR1 is SGHDT and CDR2 is FRDEAV.

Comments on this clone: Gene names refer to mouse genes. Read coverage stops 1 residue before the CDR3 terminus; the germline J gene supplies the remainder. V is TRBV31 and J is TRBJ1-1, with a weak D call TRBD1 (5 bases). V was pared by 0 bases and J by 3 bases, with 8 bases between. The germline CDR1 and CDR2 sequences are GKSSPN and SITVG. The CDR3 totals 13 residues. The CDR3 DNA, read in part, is TGTGCCTGGAGTCTAAGGGGTGACACAGAAGTCTTC. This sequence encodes CAWSLRGDTEVF. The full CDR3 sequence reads CAWSLRGDTEVFF.

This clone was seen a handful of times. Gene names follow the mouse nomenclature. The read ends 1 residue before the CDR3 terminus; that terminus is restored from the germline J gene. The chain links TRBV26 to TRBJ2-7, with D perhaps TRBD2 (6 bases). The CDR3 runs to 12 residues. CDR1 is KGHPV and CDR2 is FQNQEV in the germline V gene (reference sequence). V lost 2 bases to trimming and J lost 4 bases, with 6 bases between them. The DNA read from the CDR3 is TGTGCCAGCAGTCTGGGGGGGTATGAACAGTAC. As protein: CASSLGGYEQY. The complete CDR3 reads CASSLGGYEQYF.

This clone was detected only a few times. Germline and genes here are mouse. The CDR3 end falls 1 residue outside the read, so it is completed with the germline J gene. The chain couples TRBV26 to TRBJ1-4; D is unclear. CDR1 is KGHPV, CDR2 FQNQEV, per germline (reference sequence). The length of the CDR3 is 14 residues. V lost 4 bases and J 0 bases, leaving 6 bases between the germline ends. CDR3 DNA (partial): TGTGCCAGCAGTCGCCAACTTTCCAACGAAAGATTATTT. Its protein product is CASSRQLSNERLF. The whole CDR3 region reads CASSRQLSNERLFF.

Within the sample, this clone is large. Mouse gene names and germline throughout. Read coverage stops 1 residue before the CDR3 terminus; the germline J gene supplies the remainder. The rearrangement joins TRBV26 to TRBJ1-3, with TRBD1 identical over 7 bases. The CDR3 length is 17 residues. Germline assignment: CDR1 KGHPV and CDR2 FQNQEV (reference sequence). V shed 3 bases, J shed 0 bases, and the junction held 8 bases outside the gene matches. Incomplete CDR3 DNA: TGTGCCAGCAGTCTAGGCAGGGGGTTTAATTCTGGAAATACGCTCTAT. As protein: CASSLGRGFNSGNTLY. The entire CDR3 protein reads CASSLGRGFNSGNTLYF.

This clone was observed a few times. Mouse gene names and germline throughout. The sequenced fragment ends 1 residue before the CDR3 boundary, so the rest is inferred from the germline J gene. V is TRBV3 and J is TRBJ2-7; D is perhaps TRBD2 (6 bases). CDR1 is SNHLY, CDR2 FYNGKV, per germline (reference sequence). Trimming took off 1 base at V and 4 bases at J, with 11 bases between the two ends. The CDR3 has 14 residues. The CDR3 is CASSLGTEGYEQYF. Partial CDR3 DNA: TGTGCCAGCAGCTTAGGGACTGAGGGTTATGAACAGTAC.

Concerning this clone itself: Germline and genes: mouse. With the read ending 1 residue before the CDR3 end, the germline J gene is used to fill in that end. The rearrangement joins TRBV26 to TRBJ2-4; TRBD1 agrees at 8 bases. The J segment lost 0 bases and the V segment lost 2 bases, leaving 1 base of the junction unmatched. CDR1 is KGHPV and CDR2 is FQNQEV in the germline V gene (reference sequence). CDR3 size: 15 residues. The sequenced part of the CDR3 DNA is TGTGCCAGCAGTCTGGACAGGGGAAGTCAAAACACCTTGTAC. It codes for CASSLDRGSQNTLY. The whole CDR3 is CASSLDRGSQNTLYF.

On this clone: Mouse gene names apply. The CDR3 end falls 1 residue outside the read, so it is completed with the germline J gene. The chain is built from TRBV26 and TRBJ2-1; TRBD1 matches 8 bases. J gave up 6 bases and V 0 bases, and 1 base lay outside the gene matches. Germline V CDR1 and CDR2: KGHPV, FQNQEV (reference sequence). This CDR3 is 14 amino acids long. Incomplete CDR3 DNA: TGTGCCAGCAGTCTGTCTACAGGGGGTGCTGAGCAGTTC. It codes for CASSLSTGGAEQF. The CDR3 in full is CASSLSTGGAEQFF.

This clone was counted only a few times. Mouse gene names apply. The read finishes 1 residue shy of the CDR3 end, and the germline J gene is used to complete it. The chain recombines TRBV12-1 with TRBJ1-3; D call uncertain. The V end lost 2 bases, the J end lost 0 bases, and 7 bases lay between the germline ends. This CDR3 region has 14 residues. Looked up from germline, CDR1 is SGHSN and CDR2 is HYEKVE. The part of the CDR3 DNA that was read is TGTGCCAGCTCTCCGGGAATTTCTGGAAATACGCTCTAT. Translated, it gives CASSPGISGNTLY. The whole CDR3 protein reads CASSPGISGNTLYF. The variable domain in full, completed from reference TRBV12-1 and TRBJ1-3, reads DSGVVQSPRHIIKEKGGRSVLTCIPISGHSNVVWYQQTLGKELKFLIQHYEKVERDKGFLPSRFSVQQFDDYHSEMNMSALELEDSAMYFCASSPGISGNTLYFGEGSRLIVV.

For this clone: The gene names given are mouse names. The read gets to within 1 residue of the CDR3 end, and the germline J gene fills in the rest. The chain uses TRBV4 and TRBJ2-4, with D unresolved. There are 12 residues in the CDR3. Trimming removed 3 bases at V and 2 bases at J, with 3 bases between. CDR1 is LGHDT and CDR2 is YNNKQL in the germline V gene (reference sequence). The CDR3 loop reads CASSYNQNTLYF. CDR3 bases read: TGTGCCAGCAGCTACAATCAAAACACCTTGTAC.

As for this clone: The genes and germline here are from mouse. The covered CDR3 bases are TGTGCCAGCAGCCCCGGGACTGGGGTCTATGAACAGTAC. It encodes CASSPGTGVYEQY. The entire CDR3 sequence reads CASSPGTGVYEQYF. The rearrangement uses TRBV4 and TRBJ2-7; 10 bases are a match to TRBD2. The read stops 1 residue short of the end of the CDR3; the missing end is completed from the germline J gene. Trimming took 5 bases from V and 3 from J; bases not matched to a gene: 4. The length of the CDR3 is 14 residues. Per the germline V gene, CDR1 is LGHDT and CDR2 is YNNKQL (reference sequence).

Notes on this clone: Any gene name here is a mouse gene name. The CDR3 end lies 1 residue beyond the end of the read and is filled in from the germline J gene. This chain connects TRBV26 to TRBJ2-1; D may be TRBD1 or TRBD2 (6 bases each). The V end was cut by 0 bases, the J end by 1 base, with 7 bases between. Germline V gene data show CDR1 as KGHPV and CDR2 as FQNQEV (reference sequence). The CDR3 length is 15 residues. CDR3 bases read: TGTGCCAGCAGTCTGTCGGGGGCCAACTATGCTGAGCAGTTC. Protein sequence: CASSLSGANYAEQF. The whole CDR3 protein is CASSLSGANYAEQFF.

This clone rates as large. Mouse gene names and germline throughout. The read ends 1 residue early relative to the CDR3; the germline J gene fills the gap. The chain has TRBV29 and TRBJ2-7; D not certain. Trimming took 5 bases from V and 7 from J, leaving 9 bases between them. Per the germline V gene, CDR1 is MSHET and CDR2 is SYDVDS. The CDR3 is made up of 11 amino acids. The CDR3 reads CASSPPTEQYF. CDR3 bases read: TGTGCTAGCAGTCCCCCGACAGAACAGTAC.

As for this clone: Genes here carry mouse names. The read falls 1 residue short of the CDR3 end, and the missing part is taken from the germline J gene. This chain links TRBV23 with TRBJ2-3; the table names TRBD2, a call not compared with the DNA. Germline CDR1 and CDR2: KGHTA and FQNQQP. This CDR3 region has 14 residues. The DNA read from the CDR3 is TGCTCCAGCAGCCCGACTGGTAGTGCAGAAACGCTGTAT. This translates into CSSSPTGSAETLY. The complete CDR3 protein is CSSSPTGSAETLYF.

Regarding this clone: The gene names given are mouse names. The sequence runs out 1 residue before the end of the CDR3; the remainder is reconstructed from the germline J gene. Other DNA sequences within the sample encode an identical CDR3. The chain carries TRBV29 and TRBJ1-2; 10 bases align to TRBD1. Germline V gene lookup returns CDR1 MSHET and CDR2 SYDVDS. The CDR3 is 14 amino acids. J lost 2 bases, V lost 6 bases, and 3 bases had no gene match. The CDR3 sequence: CASSPGQGNSDYTF. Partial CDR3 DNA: TGTGCTAGCAGCCCGGGACAGGGGAACTCCGACTACACC.

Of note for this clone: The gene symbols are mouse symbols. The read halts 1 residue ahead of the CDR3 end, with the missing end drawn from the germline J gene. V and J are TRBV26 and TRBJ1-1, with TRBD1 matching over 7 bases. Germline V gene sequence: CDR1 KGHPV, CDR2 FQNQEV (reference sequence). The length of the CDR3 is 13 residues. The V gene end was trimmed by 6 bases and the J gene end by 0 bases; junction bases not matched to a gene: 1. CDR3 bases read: TGTGCCAGCAGGGGACAGCCAAACACAGAAGTCTTC. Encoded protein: CASRGQPNTEVF. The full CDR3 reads CASRGQPNTEVFF.

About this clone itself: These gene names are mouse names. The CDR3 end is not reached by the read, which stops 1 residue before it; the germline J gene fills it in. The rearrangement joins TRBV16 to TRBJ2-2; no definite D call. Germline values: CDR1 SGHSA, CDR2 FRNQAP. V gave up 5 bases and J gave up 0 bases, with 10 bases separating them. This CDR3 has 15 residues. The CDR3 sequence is CASSPQSANTGQLYF. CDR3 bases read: TGTGCAAGCAGCCCCCAGTCCGCAAACACCGGGCAGCTCTAC.